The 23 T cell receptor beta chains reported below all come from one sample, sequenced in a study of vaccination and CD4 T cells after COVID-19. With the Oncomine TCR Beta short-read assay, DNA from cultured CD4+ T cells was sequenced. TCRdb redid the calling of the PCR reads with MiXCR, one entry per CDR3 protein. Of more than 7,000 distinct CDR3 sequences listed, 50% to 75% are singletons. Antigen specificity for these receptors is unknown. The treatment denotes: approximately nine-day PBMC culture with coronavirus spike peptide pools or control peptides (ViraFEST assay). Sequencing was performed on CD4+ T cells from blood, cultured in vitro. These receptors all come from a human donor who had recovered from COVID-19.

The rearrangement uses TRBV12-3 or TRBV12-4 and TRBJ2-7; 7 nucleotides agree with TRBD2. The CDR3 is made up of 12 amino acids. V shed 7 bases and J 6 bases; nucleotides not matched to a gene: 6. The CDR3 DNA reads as TGTGCCAGCATGGCGGGAGTAGGCGAGCAGTACTTC. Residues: CASMAGVGEQYF.

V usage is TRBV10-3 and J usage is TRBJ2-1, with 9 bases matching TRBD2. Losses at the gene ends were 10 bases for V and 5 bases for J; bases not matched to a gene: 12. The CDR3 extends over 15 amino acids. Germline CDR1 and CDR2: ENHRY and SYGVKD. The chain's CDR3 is CATLSGRGGHNEQFF. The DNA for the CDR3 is TGTGCCACGCTTAGCGGGAGAGGGGGGCACAATGAGCAGTTCTTC.

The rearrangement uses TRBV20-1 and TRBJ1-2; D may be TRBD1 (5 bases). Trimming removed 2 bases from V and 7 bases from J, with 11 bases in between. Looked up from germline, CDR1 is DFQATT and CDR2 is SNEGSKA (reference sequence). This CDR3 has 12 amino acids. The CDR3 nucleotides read TGCAGTGCTAGACAGGGACTAGGTGGCTACACCTTC. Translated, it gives CSARQGLGGYTF.

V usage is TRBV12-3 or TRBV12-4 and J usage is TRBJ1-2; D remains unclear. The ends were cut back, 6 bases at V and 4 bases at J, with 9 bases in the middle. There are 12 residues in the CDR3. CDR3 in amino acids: CASSPNGYGYTF. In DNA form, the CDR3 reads TGTGCCAGCAGCCCCAATGGCTATGGCTACACCTTC.

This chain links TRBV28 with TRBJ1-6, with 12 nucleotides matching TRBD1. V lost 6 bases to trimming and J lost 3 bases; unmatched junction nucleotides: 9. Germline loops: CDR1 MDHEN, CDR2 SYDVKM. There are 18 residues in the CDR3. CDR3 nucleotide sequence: TGTGCCAGCAGAGGCCTCGGGACAGGGGGCTTCTATAATTCACCCCTCCACTTT. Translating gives CASRGLGTGGFYNSPLHF.

CDR3 in DNA: TGTGCCAGCAGTTTAACCTCCGTCAGAACCGATCAGCCCCAGCATTTT. Residues: CASSLTSVRTDQPQHF. The chain has TRBV27 and TRBJ1-5; D uncertain. Trimming removed 2 bases at V and 5 bases at J, with 16 bases between. The CDR3 contains 16 residues. The germline gives CDR1 MNHEY, CDR2 SMNVEV (reference sequence).

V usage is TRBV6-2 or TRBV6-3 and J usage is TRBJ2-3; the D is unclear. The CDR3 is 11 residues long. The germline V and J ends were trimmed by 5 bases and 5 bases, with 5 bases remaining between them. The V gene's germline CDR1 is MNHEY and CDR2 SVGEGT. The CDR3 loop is CASSNGDTQYF. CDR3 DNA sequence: TGTGCCAGCAGTAACGGAGATACGCAGTATTTT.

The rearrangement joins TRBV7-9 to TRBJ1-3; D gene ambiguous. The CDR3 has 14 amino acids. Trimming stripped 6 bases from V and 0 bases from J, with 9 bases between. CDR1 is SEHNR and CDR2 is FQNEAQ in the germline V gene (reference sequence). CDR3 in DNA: TGTGCCAGCAGTTCCTCGAGCTCTGGAAACACCATATATTTT. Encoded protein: CASSSSSSGNTIYF.

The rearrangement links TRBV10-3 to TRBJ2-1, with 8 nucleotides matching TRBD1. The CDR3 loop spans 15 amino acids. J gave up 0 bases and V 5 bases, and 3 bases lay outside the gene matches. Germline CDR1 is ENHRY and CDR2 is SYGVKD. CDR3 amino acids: CAISRTGSSYNEQFF. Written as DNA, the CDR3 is TGTGCCATCAGTCGGACAGGGAGCTCCTACAATGAGCAGTTCTTC.

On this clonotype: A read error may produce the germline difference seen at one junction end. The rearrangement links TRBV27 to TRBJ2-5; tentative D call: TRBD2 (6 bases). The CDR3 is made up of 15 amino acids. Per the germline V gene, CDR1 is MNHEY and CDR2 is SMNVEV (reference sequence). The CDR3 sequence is CASSVSKAGHETQYF. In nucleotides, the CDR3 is TGTGCCAGCAGTGTATCTAAAGCGGGTCATGAGACCCAGTACTTC.

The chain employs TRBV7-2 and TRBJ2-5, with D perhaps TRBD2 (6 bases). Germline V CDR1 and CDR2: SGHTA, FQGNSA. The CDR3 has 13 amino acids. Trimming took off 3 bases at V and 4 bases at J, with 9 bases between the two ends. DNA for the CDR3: TGTGCCAGCAGCTTCGCGGGGAGAGAGACCCAGTACTTC. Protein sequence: CASSFAGRETQYF.

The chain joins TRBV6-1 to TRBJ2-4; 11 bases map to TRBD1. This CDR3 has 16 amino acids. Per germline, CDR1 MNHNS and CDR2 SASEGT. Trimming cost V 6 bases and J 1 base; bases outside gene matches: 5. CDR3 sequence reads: CASSPGQGAAKNIQYF. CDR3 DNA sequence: TGTGCCAGCAGCCCCGGACAGGGGGCGGCCAAAAACATTCAGTACTTC.

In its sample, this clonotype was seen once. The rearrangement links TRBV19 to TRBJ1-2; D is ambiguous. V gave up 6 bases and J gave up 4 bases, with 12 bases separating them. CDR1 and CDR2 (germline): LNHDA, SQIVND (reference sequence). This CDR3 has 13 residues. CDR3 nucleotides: TGTGCCAGTAGCCAGAGAGAGTCCTATGGCTACACCTTC. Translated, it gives CASSQRESYGYTF. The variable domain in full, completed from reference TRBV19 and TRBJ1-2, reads DGGITQSPKYLFRKEGQNVTLSCEQNLNHDAMYWYRQDPGQGLRLIYYSQIVNDFQKGDIAEGYSVSREKKESFPLTVTSAQKNPTAFYLCASSQRESYGYTFGSGTRLTVV.

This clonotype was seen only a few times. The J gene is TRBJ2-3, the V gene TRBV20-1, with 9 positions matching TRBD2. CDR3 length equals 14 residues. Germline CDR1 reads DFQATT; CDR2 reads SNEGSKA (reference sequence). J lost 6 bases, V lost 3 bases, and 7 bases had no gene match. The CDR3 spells CSASGLAGTDTQYF. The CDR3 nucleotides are TGCAGTGCTAGTGGCCTAGCGGGGACGGATACGCAGTATTTT.

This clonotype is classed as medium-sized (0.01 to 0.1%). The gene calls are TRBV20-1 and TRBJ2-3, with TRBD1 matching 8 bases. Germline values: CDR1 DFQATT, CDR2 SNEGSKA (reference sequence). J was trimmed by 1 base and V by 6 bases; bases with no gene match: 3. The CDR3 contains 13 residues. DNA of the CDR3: TGCAGTGCGCCAGGGGGCGGCACAGATACGCAGTATTTT. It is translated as CSAPGGGTDTQYF.

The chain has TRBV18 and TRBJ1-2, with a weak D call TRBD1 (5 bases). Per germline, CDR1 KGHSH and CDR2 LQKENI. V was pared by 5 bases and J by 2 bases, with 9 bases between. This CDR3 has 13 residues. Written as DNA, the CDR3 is TGTGCCAGCTCAGAACAGGTGAACTATGGCTACACCTTC. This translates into CASSEQVNYGYTF.

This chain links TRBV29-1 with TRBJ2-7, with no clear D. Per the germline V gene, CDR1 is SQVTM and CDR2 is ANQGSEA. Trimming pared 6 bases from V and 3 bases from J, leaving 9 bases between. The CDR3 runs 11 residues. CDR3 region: CSVSSVYEQYF. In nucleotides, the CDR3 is TGCAGCGTGTCGTCTGTCTACGAGCAGTACTTC.

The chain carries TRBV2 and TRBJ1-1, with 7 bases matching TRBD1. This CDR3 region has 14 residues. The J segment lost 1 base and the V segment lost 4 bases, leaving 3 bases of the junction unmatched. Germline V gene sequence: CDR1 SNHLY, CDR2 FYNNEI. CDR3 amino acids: CASSGDSRNTEAFF. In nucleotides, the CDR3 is TGTGCCAGCAGTGGGGACAGTCGGAACACTGAAGCTTTCTTT.

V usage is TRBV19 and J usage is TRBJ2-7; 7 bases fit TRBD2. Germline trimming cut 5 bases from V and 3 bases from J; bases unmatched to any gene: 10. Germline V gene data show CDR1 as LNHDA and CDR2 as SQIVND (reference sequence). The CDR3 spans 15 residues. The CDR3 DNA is TGTGCCAGTAGTCTTCGGCTAGCGGCCTTCTACGAGCAGTACTTC. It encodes CASSLRLAAFYEQYF. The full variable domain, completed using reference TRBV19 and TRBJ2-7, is DGGITQSPKYLFRKEGQNVTLSCEQNLNHDAMYWYRQDPGQGLRLIYYSQIVNDFQKGDIAEGYSVSREKKESFPLTVTSAQKNPTAFYLCASSLRLAAFYEQYFGPGTRLTVT.

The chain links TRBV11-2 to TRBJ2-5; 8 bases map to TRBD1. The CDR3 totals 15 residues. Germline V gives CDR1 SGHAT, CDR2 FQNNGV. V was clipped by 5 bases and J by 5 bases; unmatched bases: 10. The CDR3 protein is CASSQTMTGVETQYF. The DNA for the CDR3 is TGTGCCAGCAGCCAAACGATGACAGGGGTCGAGACCCAGTACTTC.

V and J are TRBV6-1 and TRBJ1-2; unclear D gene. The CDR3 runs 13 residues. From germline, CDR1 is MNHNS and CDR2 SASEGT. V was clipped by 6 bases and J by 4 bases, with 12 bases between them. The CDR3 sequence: CASRTGSLYGYTF. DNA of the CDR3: TGTGCCAGCAGGACCGGGAGCCTCTATGGCTACACCTTC.

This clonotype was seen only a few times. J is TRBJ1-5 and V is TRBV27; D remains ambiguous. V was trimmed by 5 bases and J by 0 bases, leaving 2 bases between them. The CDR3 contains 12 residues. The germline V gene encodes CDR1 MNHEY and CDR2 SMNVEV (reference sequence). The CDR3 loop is CASSGSNQPQHF. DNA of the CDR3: TGTGCCAGCAGTGGTAGCAATCAGCCCCAGCATTTT.

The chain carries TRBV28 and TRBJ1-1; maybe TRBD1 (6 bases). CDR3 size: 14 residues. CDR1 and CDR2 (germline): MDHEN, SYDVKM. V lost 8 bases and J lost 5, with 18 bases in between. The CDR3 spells CASARGGLKTEAFF. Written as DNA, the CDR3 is TGTGCCAGCGCCAGAGGGGGGTTAAAAACTGAAGCTTTCTTT.